A selection of T cell receptor beta chains follows, all from one sample in a study of blood T cell repertoires in COVID-19. The method was immunoSEQ multiplex PCR; TCRdb's version includes in-frame clones alone and lacks a portion of them. The top ten hold roughly 8.9% of the sample, which has some 85,000 clones, nearly 90% seen once. The sequenced sample was peripheral blood. The origin of the receptors is a man aged 45-65 years with acute or convalescent COVID-19. Both conserved end residues are part of each CDR3. The D gene is left open where the match is weak.

cdr3_nt	cdr3_aa	d_call	j_call	v_call
TGTGCCAGCAGTTTATCGGGACAGGGGCATGGCTACACCTTC	CASSLSGQGHGYTF	TRBD1	TRBJ1-2	TRBV27
TGTGCCAGCAGCGTAGGGGGAGGGGCTAATGAAAAACTGTTTTTT	CASSVGGGANEKLFF	-	TRBJ1-4	TRBV9
TGTGCCAGTAGTATGGTCCAGGCTGTCTCCTACACCTTC	CASSMVQAVSYTF	-	TRBJ1-2	TRBV19
TGCGCCAGCAGCCAAGTTGCGACCAGAGGGGGGGCTGAAGCTTTCTTT	CASSQVATRGGAEAFF	-	TRBJ1-1	TRBV4-1
TGCGCCAGCAGAAAGGACAGCGCGAACACTGAAGCTTTCTTT	CASRKDSANTEAFF	-	TRBJ1-1	TRBV5-1
TGTGCCAGCAGCGGAGACAGCGTCGGGAACACTGAAGCTTTCTTT	CASSGDSVGNTEAFF	-	TRBJ1-1	TRBV7-2
TGTGCCAGCAGCCACCGACAGGACTACGAGCAGTACTTC	CASSHRQDYEQYF	-	TRBJ2-7	TRBV12-3/TRBV12-4
TGTGCCAGCAGTGGGGCAGGGCCCTATGGCTACACCTTC	CASSGAGPYGYTF	-	TRBJ1-2	TRBV2
TGTGCCAGCAGACCCCGGGGGGCGGGGGCAGATACGCAGTATTTT	CASRPRGAGADTQYF	-	TRBJ2-3	TRBV7-9
TGTGCCAGCAGCCCCGCTAGCGGGGGGGCAGATACGCAGTATTTT	CASSPASGGADTQYF	TRBD2	TRBJ2-3	TRBV3-1/TRBV3-2
TGTGCCAGCAGCATCCCGCCGGGGAGCCTGAACACTGAAGCTTTCTTT	CASSIPPGSLNTEAFF	-	TRBJ1-1	TRBV5-5